This entry lists 26 T cell receptor beta chains sequenced from one sample in a study of CD8+CD57+ T cells in acquired aplastic anemia. Both TCR beta VDJ combination and CDR3 sequence profiling were carried out. Genomic DNA was the template for this profiling. Using its own MiXCR run on the reads, TCRdb lists one record per CDR3 protein. The sample holds some 170,000 distinct CDR3 sequences, nearly 65% seen once. An expansion of CD8+CD57+ cells by flow cytometry had been shown in patients chosen for sequencing. The sequenced material came from sorted CD4+, CD8+, or CD8+CD57+ T cells (not recorded which) from PBMCs. The receptor set was obtained from a human donor with aplastic anemia.

In this sample, this clonotype turned up many times. The chain links TRBV29-1 to TRBJ2-7, with 7 bases identical to TRBD1. V was pared by 6 bases and J by 6 bases, with 8 bases of the junction left unmatched. Germline loops: CDR1 SQVTM, CDR2 ANQGSEA. This CDR3 has 12 residues. The CDR3 region has the DNA TGCAGCGTATGGGACAGCGTAGGCGAGCAGTACTTC. Its protein product is CSVWDSVGEQYF.

V and J are TRBV7-6 and TRBJ1-4; maybe TRBD1 (5 bases). V lost 5 bases to trimming and J lost 2 bases, with 24 bases between them. CDR1 SGHVS and CDR2 FNYEAQ come from the germline V gene. The CDR3 consists of 19 residues. CDR3 sequence (DNA): TGTGCCAGCAGCCTGCCAGTGGGGGAGGTGATTGGGACTAATGAAAAACTGTTTTTT. Translation: CASSLPVGEVIGTNEKLFF.

The rearrangement uses TRBV24-1 and TRBJ1-5; TRBD1 aligns across 7 bases. Germline assignment: CDR1 KGHDR and CDR2 SFDVKD. The CDR3 contains 16 residues. J lost 6 bases, V lost 8 bases, and 15 bases had no gene match. CDR3 sequence: CATTVARQGPSQPQHF. In nucleotides, the CDR3 is TGTGCCACCACCGTCGCCAGACAGGGTCCGAGTCAGCCCCAGCATTTT.

This chain uses TRBV2 with TRBJ1-2; 7 bases line up with TRBD1. The length of the CDR3 is 14 residues. The J segment lost 4 bases and the V segment lost 1 base, leaving 3 bases of the junction unmatched. The germline CDR1 and CDR2 sequences are SNHLY and FYNNEI. The CDR3 sequence: CASSEVTGAYGYTF. CDR3 DNA: TGTGCCAGCAGTGAAGTAACAGGGGCCTATGGCTACACCTTC.

This clonotype was counted between two and nine times. This may be a read error: a much more frequent sequence differs by one nucleotide. This rearrangement joins TRBV2 to TRBJ1-2; 11 bases line up with TRBD1. The germline CDR1 and CDR2 sequences are SNHLY and FYNNEI. This CDR3 region has 14 residues. Unmatched junction bases numbered 9, after V lost 8 bases and J lost 7 bases. The DNA of the CDR3 is TGTGCCAGCGAAGGGGACAGGGGGGTGGGTGGCTACACCTTC. This gives the protein CASEGDRGVGGYTF.

This clonotype was detected ten times or more. The genes are TRBV19 and TRBJ1-5; D gene ambiguous. V lost 3 bases and J 0 bases, leaving 6 bases between the germline ends. This CDR3 is built from 14 residues. CDR1 is LNHDA and CDR2 is SQIVND in the germline V gene (reference sequence). The CDR3 here is CASSMVHSNQPQHF. The CDR3 DNA sequence: TGTGCCAGTAGTATGGTCCATAGCAATCAGCCCCAGCATTTT.

V usage is TRBV6-6 and J usage is TRBJ2-7; the D is unclear. Germline V gives CDR1 MNHNY, CDR2 SVGAGI (reference sequence). The ends were cut back, 5 bases at V and 1 base at J, with 3 bases in the middle. The CDR3 runs 11 residues. The CDR3: CASSRSYEQYF. DNA for the CDR3: TGTGCCAGCAGTCGATCCTACGAGCAGTACTTC.

This clonotype was detected many times. The chain couples TRBV3-1 to TRBJ2-7; 9 bases line up with TRBD2. From germline, CDR1 is LGHDT and CDR2 YNNKEL (reference sequence). This CDR3 is 16 amino acids long. V dropped 5 bases and J dropped 0; count of bases not matched to a gene: 8. Here the CDR3 DNA reads TGTGCCAGCAGCGCCCCCCTAGCGGGGAGCTCCTACGAGCAGTACTTC. It encodes CASSAPLAGSSYEQYF.

The J gene is TRBJ1-3, the V gene TRBV5-1; TRBD1 matches 9 bases. Germline-derived CDR1 and CDR2 are SGHRS and YFSETQ. There are 16 residues in the CDR3. The J segment lost 5 bases and the V segment lost 1 base, leaving 7 bases of the junction unmatched. CDR3 DNA sequence: TGCGCCAGCAGCTTGCAGTCACAGGGGGCCAGAAACACCATATATTTT. Protein product: CASSLQSQGARNTIYF.

The chain carries TRBV20-1 and TRBJ2-3; 9 bases fit TRBD1. V was pared by 5 bases and J by 3 bases, with 3 bases of the junction left unmatched. The CDR3 is made up of 13 amino acids. The germline gives CDR1 DFQATT, CDR2 SNEGSKA (reference sequence). CDR3 loop: CSARTGATDTQYF. The CDR3 DNA sequence: TGCAGTGCTCGGACAGGGGCGACAGATACGCAGTATTTT.

The chain couples TRBV7-9 to TRBJ2-5; D is tentatively TRBD1 or TRBD2 (5 bases each). The CDR3 spans 16 residues. Germline V gene sequence: CDR1 SEHNR, CDR2 FQNEAQ (reference sequence). V shed 5 bases and J shed 3 bases, with 19 bases lying between them. CDR3 region: CASSLPIGDGEETQYF. The CDR3 DNA is TGTGCCAGCAGCCTCCCCATCGGGGACGGAGAAGAGACCCAGTACTTC. Based on the CDR3 plus reference TRBV7-9 and TRBJ2-5, the full variable domain is DTGVSQNPRHKITKRGQNVTFRCDPISEHNRLYWYRQTLGQGPEFLTYFQNEAQLEKSRLLSDRFSAERPKGSFSTLEIQRTEQGDSAMYLCASSLPIGDGEETQYFGPGTRLLVL.

The chain employs TRBV7-8 and TRBJ1-1; no clear D gene. The V end was cut by 2 bases, the J end by 6 bases, with 4 bases between. Per germline, CDR1 SGHVS and CDR2 FQNEAQ. The CDR3 totals 11 residues. CDR3 nucleotides: TGTGCCAGCAGCTTATTCGCTGAAGCTTTCTTT. Protein product: CASSLFAEAFF.

This clonotype occurred many times. This chain uses TRBV7-6 with TRBJ1-5, with 9 bases identical to TRBD1. This CDR3 comprises 14 residues. The trim removed 5 bases at V and 5 bases at J, leaving 4 bases unmatched. From germline, CDR1 is SGHVS and CDR2 FNYEAQ. The CDR3 region has the DNA TGTGCCAGCAGCCGTGGGACAGGGCATCAGCCCCAGCATTTT. Its translation: CASSRGTGHQPQHF. Combining the CDR3 with reference TRBV7-6 and TRBJ1-5 gives the whole variable domain GAGVSQSPRYKVTKRGQDVALRCDPISGHVSLYWYRQALGQGPEFLTYFNYEAQQDKSGLPNDRFSAERPEGSISTLTIQRTEQRDSAMYRCASSRGTGHQPQHFGDGTRLSIL.

This clonotype showed up many times. V gene TRBV9 combines with J gene TRBJ2-1, with TRBD2 matching over 12 bases. CDR1 SGDLS and CDR2 YYNGEE come from the germline V gene. The CDR3 spans 15 residues. Trimming removed 4 bases from V and 7 bases from J; junction bases left unmatched: 6. The CDR3 sequence: CASSPSGGAGNEQFF. The DNA for the CDR3 is TGTGCCAGCAGCCCTAGCGGGGGGGCCGGGAATGAGCAGTTCTTC.

The rearrangement joins TRBV7-3 to TRBJ1-2, with D possibly being TRBD1 (6 bases). Per germline, CDR1 SGHTA and CDR2 FQGTGA. CDR3 length equals 16 residues. V lost 1 base and J lost 1, with 13 bases in between. The CDR3 nucleotides read TGTGCCAGCAGCTTAATATCGGCAGGGGATAACTATGGCTACACCTTC. This translates into CASSLISAGDNYGYTF.

The V call is TRBV20-1, the J call TRBJ2-7, with 8 bases identical to TRBD2. The germline gives CDR1 DFQATT, CDR2 SNEGSKA (reference sequence). The CDR3 consists of 12 residues. The V segment lost 6 bases and the J segment 7 bases; nucleotides outside the gene matches: 8. The CDR3 DNA reads as TGCAGTGCATATTCGGGGGGGCTTGAGCAGTACTTC. This codes for CSAYSGGLEQYF.

At least ten counts were recorded for this clonotype. This chain links TRBV20-1 with TRBJ2-7; 7 positions agree with TRBD1. V shed 6 bases and J 2 bases; nucleotides not matched to a gene: 10. CDR3 length: 14 amino acids. CDR1 is DFQATT and CDR2 is SNEGSKA in the germline V gene (reference sequence). CDR3: CSATLQGRTYEQYF. CDR3 bases: TGCAGTGCCACTTTACAGGGGCGAACCTACGAGCAGTACTTC.

The V gene is TRBV9, the J gene TRBJ2-4; D could derive from TRBD1 or TRBD2 (6 bases each). V gave up 3 bases and J gave up 1 base, with 20 bases separating them. CDR1 and CDR2 from the germline V gene are SGDLS and YYNGEE. The CDR3 sequence is 18 residues long. The CDR3 reads CASSASPTEGEAKNIQYF. CDR3 nucleotides: TGTGCCAGCAGCGCCAGCCCTACGGAGGGGGAGGCCAAAAACATTCAGTACTTC.

The chain recombines TRBV20-1 with TRBJ1-1; 11 bases align to TRBD1. Trimming at V came to 6 bases and at J to 5 bases, leaving 8 bases not matched to a gene. From germline, CDR1 is DFQATT and CDR2 SNEGSKA (reference sequence). CDR3 size: 14 residues. As DNA, the CDR3 is TGCAGTGCCAAAACGGGACAGGGGGTAACTGAAGCTTTCTTT. Translation: CSAKTGQGVTEAFF.

This clonotype was observed a few times. The chain links TRBV10-3 to TRBJ2-5, with D possibly TRBD2 on 6 matching bases. V was cut by 6 bases and J by 3 bases, with 11 bases left in between. The V gene's germline CDR1 is ENHRY and CDR2 SYGVKD. CDR3 length: 13 amino acids. In nucleotides, the CDR3 is TGTGCCATCAGGGAGGGCGGGGAAGAGACCCAGTACTTC. Translating it yields CAIREGGEETQYF.

The chain's CDR3 is CATSREGPGDYGYTF. The DNA of the CDR3 is TGTGCCACCAGCAGAGAGGGTCCAGGGGACTATGGCTACACCTTC. This chain uses TRBV15 with TRBJ1-2; possible D gene TRBD1, 6 bases. CDR3 size: 15 residues. Per the germline V gene, CDR1 is LNHNV and CDR2 is YYDKDF (reference sequence). V lost 0 bases and J lost 3, with 11 bases in between. The complete variable domain, with remaining parts taken from reference TRBV15 and TRBJ1-2, reads DAMVIQNPRYQVTQFGKPVTLSCSQTLNHNVMYWYQQKSSQAPKLLFHYYDKDFNNEADTPDNFQSRRPNTSFCFLDIRSPGLGDTAMYLCATSREGPGDYGYTFGSGTRLTVV.

Of note for this clonotype: Since the CDR3 does not end with the conserved phenylalanine or tryptophan, this likely comes from a read error. The chain carries TRBV7-6 and TRBJ2-7; D gene ambiguous. The CDR3 loop spans 13 amino acids. V was trimmed by 1 base and J by 1 base, leaving 5 bases between them. Germline V gene sequence: CDR1 SGHVS, CDR2 FNYEAQ. Here the CDR3 DNA reads TGTGCCAGCAGCTTAGGGGCGTCCTACGAGCAGTACCTC. Protein sequence: CASSLGASYEQYL.

CDR3 bases: TGCGCCAGCAGCTTGGAAGGACAGGGGGGTCGGGGCTACACCTTC. This sequence encodes CASSLEGQGGRGYTF. The J gene is TRBJ1-2, the V gene TRBV5-1; 10 bases agree with TRBD1. The V segment lost 0 bases and the J segment 8 bases; nucleotides outside the gene matches: 7. This CDR3 comprises 15 residues. The V gene's germline CDR1 is SGHRS and CDR2 YFSETQ. The whole variable domain, remainder taken from reference TRBV5-1 and TRBJ1-2, is KAGVTQTPRYLIKTRGQQVTLSCSPISGHRSVSWYQQTPGQGLQFLFEYFSETQRNKGNFPGRFSGRQFSNSRSEMNVSTLELGDSALYLCASSLEGQGGRGYTFGSGTRLTVV.

This chain uses TRBV12-3 or TRBV12-4 with TRBJ1-6; D ambiguous. Trimming removed 1 base at V and 11 bases at J, with 12 bases between. The CDR3 sequence is 14 residues long. The CDR3 spells CASSLGAGYAPLHF. CDR3 DNA: TGTGCCAGCAGTTTAGGGGCAGGATACGCACCCCTCCACTTT.

The chain employs TRBV7-9 and TRBJ2-5; TRBD1 or TRBD2 may be the D gene (5 bases each). Germline values: CDR1 SEHNR, CDR2 FQNEAQ (reference sequence). This CDR3 is 11 amino acids long. V gave up 6 bases and J gave up 6 bases, with 8 bases separating them. In DNA, the CDR3 is TGTGCCAGCAGAGGGGAGAAGACCCAGTACTTC. This translates into CASRGEKTQYF.

V is TRBV10-1 and J is TRBJ1-5; 10 nucleotides match TRBD1. Germline assignment: CDR1 WNHNN and CDR2 SYGVQD (reference sequence). The CDR3 is made up of 17 amino acids. The V and J ends lost 4 bases and 0 bases, in that order; junction bases with no gene match: 6. CDR3 protein: CASSASGQGLSNQPQHF. The CDR3 region has the DNA TGCGCCAGCAGTGCGTCGGGACAGGGGCTTAGCAATCAGCCCCAGCATTTT.